This passage covers 9 T cell receptor beta chains from one sample sequenced in a study of T cells in Graves' hyperthyroidism and ophthalmopathy. TCR beta CDR3 region amplification was performed from RNA transcripts. The TCR CDR3 first-round RT-PCR relied on the HTBI primer set. MiXCR, run by TCRdb on the multiplex PCR reads, gives a single entry per CDR3 protein. The repertoire includes roughly 290,000 distinct CDR3 sequences, about an eighth of them detected once, and 6% to 8% sits in the top ten. Sequencing input: blood. The receptors were gathered from a woman under 40 with Graves' hyperthyroidism that later progressed to Graves' ophthalmopathy.

This clonotype was counted ten times or more. The chain employs TRBV27 and TRBJ1-5; D unclear. V was pared by 5 bases and J by 7 bases, with 12 bases between. CDR1 and CDR2 (germline): MNHEY, SMNVEV (reference sequence). This CDR3 has 13 amino acids. The CDR3 loop is CASSRKREQPQHF. The CDR3, as DNA: TGTGCCAGCAGTCGGAAGAGAGAGCAGCCCCAGCATTTT.

The genes are TRBV11-1 and TRBJ2-7, with a possible D match to TRBD2 (6 bases). Germline V gene lookup returns CDR1 SGHAT and CDR2 FQDESV (reference sequence). Trimming removed 3 bases at V and 2 bases at J, with 17 bases between. The length of the CDR3 is 16 residues. The CDR3 region has the DNA TGTGCCAGCAGCTTGGACCTTGCGGGAACTCCCTACGAGCAGTACTTC. It codes for CASSLDLAGTPYEQYF.

This clonotype came up a few times. A much larger clone differs by one base, so this may be a read error. This chain connects TRBV28 to TRBJ2-2; the D gene could be TRBD1 or TRBD2 (5 bases each). In germline, CDR1 is MDHEN, CDR2 SYDVKM. The CDR3 runs 15 residues. CDR3 protein: CASSLAGTGTGERFF. CDR3 bases: TGTGCCAGCAGTTTAGCAGGGACGGGCACCGGGGAGCGGTTTTTT.

This clonotype has at least ten counts. The V gene is TRBV12-3 or TRBV12-4, the J gene TRBJ2-5; 8 nucleotides agree with TRBD2. This CDR3 is built from 14 residues. J lost 5 bases, V lost 7 bases, and 9 bases had no gene match. CDR3 sequence (DNA): TGTGCCAGCACGTCCTCGGGGGGGTGGGAGACCCAGTACTTC. It yields the protein CASTSSGGWETQYF.

The rearrangement joins TRBV19 to TRBJ2-1; D is possibly TRBD2 (6 bases). The CDR3 runs 11 residues. V lost 9 bases, J lost 10 bases, and 13 bases lay in between. The germline gives CDR1 LNHDA, CDR2 SQIVND (reference sequence). CDR3 in amino acids: CASLRGREQFF. DNA for the CDR3: TGTGCCAGCTTGCGGGGACGCGAGCAGTTCTTC.

This clonotype was found many times. The chain links TRBV7-8 to TRBJ2-1, with TRBD2 identical over 8 bases. J was trimmed by 7 bases and V by 1 base; bases with no gene match: 9. Germline assignment: CDR1 SGHVS and CDR2 FQNEAQ. This CDR3 spans 16 amino acids. CDR3 DNA: TGTGCCAGCAGCTTAGAGTTTAGCGGGATGTCAAATGAGCAGTTCTTC. It translates to CASSLEFSGMSNEQFF.

The genes are TRBV28 and TRBJ2-7; the match to TRBD1 covers 10 bases. Trimming took 3 bases from V and 7 from J; bases not matched to a gene: 9. The germline V gene has CDR1 MDHEN and CDR2 SYDVKM. CDR3 length equals 15 residues. The CDR3 sequence is CASSLLGTGAWEQYF. As DNA, the CDR3 is TGTGCCAGCAGTTTGCTAGGGACAGGGGCTTGGGAGCAGTACTTC.

This clonotype was recorded many times. The J gene is TRBJ1-1, the V gene TRBV28; 8 bases match TRBD1. Trimming cost V 5 bases and J 5 bases; bases outside gene matches: 13. Germline lookup yields CDR1 MDHEN and CDR2 SYDVKM. The CDR3 runs 16 residues. The chain's CDR3 is CASSPDRTGLKTEAFF. The CDR3 region has the DNA TGTGCCAGCAGTCCCGACCGGACAGGGTTAAAGACTGAAGCTTTCTTT.

On this clonotype: One end of the junction fails to match germline, which may point to a read error. This chain links TRBV4-3 with TRBJ2-3; unclear D gene. CDR3 length: 14 amino acids. The germline CDR1 and CDR2 sequences are LGHNA and YSLEER. CDR3: CASGQDGLLDTQYF. DNA of the CDR3: TGCGCCAGCGGCCAAGATGGGCTGTTGGATACGCAGTATTTT.